This T cell receptor beta chain was captured in a study of control samples from healthy donors and cancer patients. Clones were read by immunoSEQ multiplex PCR, and TCRdb kept only the in-frame ones, dropping some. This table holds fewer than 25,000 clones, more than 70% found once. This clone is labeled as large. Different DNA sequences within this sample yield the same CDR3. The clonotype originates from a woman in her fifties or sixties with head and neck cancer. The sequenced material came from PBMCs.

CDR3 loop: CSVTANEQFF. DNA of the CDR3: TGCAGCGTTACAGCCAATGAGCAGTTCTTC. The chain combines TRBV29-1 with TRBJ2-1; the D is unclear. Trimming took off 5 bases at V and 6 bases at J, with 5 bases between the two ends. This CDR3 has 10 amino acids. Per the germline V gene, CDR1 is SQVTM and CDR2 is ANQGSEA.